This T cell receptor beta chain was profiled in a study of shared clonotypes between healthy human individuals. Sorted-subset replicate PCR reactions contained roughly 200 ng DNA, corresponding to approximately 30,000 T cell genomes. In the authors' methods: ImmunoSEQ only sent back junction sequences with no quality scores, so filtering was done differently. Only in-frame clones appear in the TCRdb table, and some are missing; sequencing was by immunoSEQ multiplex PCR. The V and J calls and clone size are taken from that table; D and trimming were inferred from the DNA. This sample has 2 million to 2.5 million clones; more than 85% occur once, and the top ten carry roughly 0.36%. The V and J ends lost 3 bases and 7 bases respectively, with 9 bases between them. This CDR3 has 12 residues. Germline CDR1 is MDHEN and CDR2 is SYDVKM. This clone has just a few counts. What it recognizes is unknown. Findings and limits, study-wide: Generally, estimated richness proved larger in naive subsets than it did in memory subsets.

This sequence was found in a man aged 18 to 35 in good health. Some clones in this sample may be carry-over from other donors' samples. Sequenced sample: naive CD4+ T cells from PBMCs. Sample subset: CD45RA+ positively selected. The chain links TRBV28 to TRBJ1-1; D gene unclear. The CDR3 sequence: CASSLLDFEAFF. The CDR3, as DNA: TGTGCCAGCAGTTTGTTGGATTTTGAAGCTTTCTTT.